This paragraph covers one TCR beta chain sequence. In its sample, this clone was seen once. Its antigen is unknown. No quality values exist for individual bases; no much larger clone is one base distant. This entry is derived from a study of blood T cell repertoires in COVID-19 (TCRdb year 2020). About the investigation overall: Samples from collaborators originated in the United States, Italy and Spain and spanned both the acute and convalescent phases of COVID-19. The samples were drawn from the first 160 participants of the ongoing ImmuneRACE study and from roughly 1,300 subjects provided by 6 global collaborators. Deeply sampled blood TCRbeta repertoires from subjects exposed to, actively infected with, or recovered from COVID-19 were included in the dataset. The material from the prospective study consisted of cDNA or gDNA derived from T cells, B-cell-depleted T cells, or PBMCs. The repertoires were released in a freely available public database meant as a resource for research on the immune response to SARS-CoV-2. Where available, HLA class I and class II types were obtained from metadata supplied by the sample provider rather than from assay-based typing. Sample metadata almost always included a de-identified subject ID, COVID-19 status, age in years and sex.

Overall study results and their limits: How much clinical and demographic metadata was included differed by source and by participant, and the metadata was provided uncurated.

Each collaborating institution followed its own protocols to collect whole blood in K2EDTA tubes. For TCRbeta analysis, collaborator samples were shipped as frozen whole blood, as isolated PBMCs, or as DNA extracted from either sample type. TCRbeta CDR3 regions were amplified from genomic DNA using the immunoSEQ Assay, a bias-controlled multiplex PCR. As for the original processing: The number of nucleated cells in each sample was estimated from the amplification of reference gene primers within the assay. To quantify the absolute abundance of each unique TCRbeta CDR3 rearrangement, sequence reads were collapsed and filtered. Productive Simpson clonality was computed per sample as the square root of Simpson's diversity index over productive rearrangements. The source is immuneACCESS, and TCRdb retained only in-frame sequences with V and J called. Part of the clones is not carried over; for the studies checked, unresolved V genes explain less than half of this, and the remainder is unexplained. V and J calls and clone size are given by that table; D and trimming were obtained from the DNA. For this sample the table gives about 24,000 clones, of which 81% were detected only once. Under 8% of the sample comes from the top ten.

This clonotype was sampled from a man aged 70 or older with acute or convalescent COVID-19. Sequenced material: peripheral blood.

CDR3 reads: CAWSVGQGVPSSYNSPLHF. The DNA is as follows: TGTGCCTGGAGTGTAGGACAGGGCGTTCCAAGCTCCTATAATTCACCCCTCCACTTT. The sequence joins TRBV30 to TRBJ1-6, with 8 central nucleotides matching TRBD1. CDR1 and CDR2 are drawn from the germline V gene (reference sequence): GTSNPN, SVGIG. The CDR3 numbers 19 residues from cysteine through phenylalanine. CDR3 DNA is the only sequence kept; it has 57 bases, read in frame from the first base. Ends trimmed: V by 0 bases, J by 0 bases; bases unmatched to a gene: 10.